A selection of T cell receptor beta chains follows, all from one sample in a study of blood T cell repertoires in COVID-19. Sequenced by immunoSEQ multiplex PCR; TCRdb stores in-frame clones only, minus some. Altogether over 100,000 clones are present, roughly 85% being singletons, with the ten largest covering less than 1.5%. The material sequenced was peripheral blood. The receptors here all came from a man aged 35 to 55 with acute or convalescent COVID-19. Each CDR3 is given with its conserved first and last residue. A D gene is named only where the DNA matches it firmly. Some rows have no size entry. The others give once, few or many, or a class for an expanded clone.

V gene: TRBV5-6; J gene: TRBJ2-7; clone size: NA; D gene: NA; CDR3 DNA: TGTGCCAGCAGCTTGACGGGTACCTACGAGCAGTACTTC; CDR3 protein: CASSLTGTYEQYF
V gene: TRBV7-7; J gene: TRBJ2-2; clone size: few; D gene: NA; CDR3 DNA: TGTGCTAGCAGCTTAGGGCGAATTGACAACCCCACCGGGGAGCTGTTTTTT; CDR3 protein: CASSLGRIDNPTGELFF
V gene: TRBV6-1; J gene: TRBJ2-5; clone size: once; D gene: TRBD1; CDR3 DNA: TGTGCCAGCAGTGGAGGATTAGAAGGGACAGCGACCCAAGAGACCCAGTACTTC; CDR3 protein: CASSGGLEGTATQETQYF
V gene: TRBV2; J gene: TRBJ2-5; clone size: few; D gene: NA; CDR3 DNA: TGTGCCAGCAGACTTCAGCAGGTAGAGACCCAGTACTTC; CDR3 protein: CASRLQQVETQYF
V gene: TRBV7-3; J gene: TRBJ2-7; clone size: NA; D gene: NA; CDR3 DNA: TGTGCCAGCAGCTTAGCAGGAGGATTTGGGGAGCAGTACTTC; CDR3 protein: CASSLAGGFGEQYF
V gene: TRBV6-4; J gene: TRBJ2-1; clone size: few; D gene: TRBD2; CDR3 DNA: TGTGCCAGCAGTGACTGGGCGGGGGGCCACAATGAGCAGTTCTTC; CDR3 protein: CASSDWAGGHNEQFF
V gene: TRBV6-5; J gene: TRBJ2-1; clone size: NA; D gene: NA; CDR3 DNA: TGTGCCAGCTACGAGGGGGGGAGCGTCCACAATGAGCAGTTCTTC; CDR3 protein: CASYEGGSVHNEQFF
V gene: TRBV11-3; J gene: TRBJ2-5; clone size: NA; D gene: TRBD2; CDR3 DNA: TGTGCCAGCAGCCAAAGGGGACTAGCGGGGGATTACCAAGAGACCCAGTACTTC; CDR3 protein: CASSQRGLAGDYQETQYF
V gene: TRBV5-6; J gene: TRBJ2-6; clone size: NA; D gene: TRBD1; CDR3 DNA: TGTGCCAGCAGCCTACTGACAGGGGCCAGCTCTGGGGCCAACGTCCTGACTTTC; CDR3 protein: CASSLLTGASSGANVLTF
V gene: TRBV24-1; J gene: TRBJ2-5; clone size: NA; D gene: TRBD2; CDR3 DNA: TGTGCCACCCCCTCCGGGGGGGGGCAGCTGGAGACCCAGTACTTC; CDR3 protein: CATPSGGGQLETQYF
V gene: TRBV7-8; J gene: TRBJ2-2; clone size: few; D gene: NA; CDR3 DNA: TGTGCCAGCAGCTTAGTGTACCAGACCGGGGAGCTGTTTTTT; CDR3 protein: CASSLVYQTGELFF
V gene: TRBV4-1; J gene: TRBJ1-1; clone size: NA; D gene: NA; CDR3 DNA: TGCGCCAGCAGCCAAGATCGGAGAATTGAAGCTTTCTTT; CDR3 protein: CASSQDRRIEAFF
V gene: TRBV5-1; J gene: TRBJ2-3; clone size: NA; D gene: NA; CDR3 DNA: TGCGCCAGCAGCTTGGAGGACAGCCGTACAGATACGCAGTATTTT; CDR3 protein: CASSLEDSRTDTQYF
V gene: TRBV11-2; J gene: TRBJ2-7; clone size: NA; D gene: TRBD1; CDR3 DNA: TGTGCCAGCAGTTCCTCCGTGGACAGGGGCTACGAGCAGTACTTC; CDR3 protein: CASSSSVDRGYEQYF
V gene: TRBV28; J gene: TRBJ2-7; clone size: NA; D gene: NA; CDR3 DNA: TGTGCCAGCAGTTTGGATCTTGGCGCTGGGGCCTCTTCCTACGAGCAGTACTTC; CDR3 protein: CASSLDLGAGASSYEQYF
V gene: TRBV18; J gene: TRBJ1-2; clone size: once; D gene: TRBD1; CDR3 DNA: TGTGCCAGCTCACCACGGAGGAGCCGGGACAGGGACAACTATGGCTACACCTTC; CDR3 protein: CASSPRRSRDRDNYGYTF
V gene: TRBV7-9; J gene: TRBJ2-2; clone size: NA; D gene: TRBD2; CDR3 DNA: TGTGCCAGCAGCGTTGGACTAGCGGGAGGGCCCGGGGAGCTGTTTTTT; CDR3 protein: CASSVGLAGGPGELFF
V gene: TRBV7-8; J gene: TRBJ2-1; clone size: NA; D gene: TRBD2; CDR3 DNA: TGTGCCAGCAGCTTATTTAGCGGGATTTCCTACAATGAGCAGTTCTTC; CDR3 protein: CASSLFSGISYNEQFF
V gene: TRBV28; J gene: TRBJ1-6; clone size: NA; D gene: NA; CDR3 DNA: TGTGCCAGCAGTTTTGCAGGGGTAAATTCACCCCTCCACTTT; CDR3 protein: CASSFAGVNSPLHF
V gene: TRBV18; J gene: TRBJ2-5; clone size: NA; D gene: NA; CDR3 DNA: TGTGCCAGCTCACCACCGAGGGGGCAAGAGACCCAGTACTTC; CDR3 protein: CASSPPRGQETQYF
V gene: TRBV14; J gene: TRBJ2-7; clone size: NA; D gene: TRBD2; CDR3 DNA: TGTGCCAGCAGCCAGATCCTAGCGGGCCCCGAGCAGTACTTC; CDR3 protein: CASSQILAGPEQYF
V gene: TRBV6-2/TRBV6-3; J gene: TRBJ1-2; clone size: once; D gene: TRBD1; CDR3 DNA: TGTGCCAGCAGCAGGCGGACAGGGAGGGGAGTGGACTATGGCTACACCTTC; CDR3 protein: CASSRRTGRGVDYGYTF
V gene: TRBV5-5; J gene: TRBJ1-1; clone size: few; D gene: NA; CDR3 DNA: TGTGCCAGCAGCTTGGTAGCAACTGAAGCTTTCTTT; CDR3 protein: CASSLVATEAFF
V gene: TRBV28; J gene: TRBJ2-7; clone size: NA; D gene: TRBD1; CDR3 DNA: TGTGCCAGCAGCCTGGAGGGGACAGGGACGTACGAGCAGTACTTC; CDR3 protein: CASSLEGTGTYEQYF
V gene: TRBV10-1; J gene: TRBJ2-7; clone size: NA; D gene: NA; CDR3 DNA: TGCGCCAGCAGGCAGGACTGGGGGGAGGACGAGCAGTACTTC; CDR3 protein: CASRQDWGEDEQYF